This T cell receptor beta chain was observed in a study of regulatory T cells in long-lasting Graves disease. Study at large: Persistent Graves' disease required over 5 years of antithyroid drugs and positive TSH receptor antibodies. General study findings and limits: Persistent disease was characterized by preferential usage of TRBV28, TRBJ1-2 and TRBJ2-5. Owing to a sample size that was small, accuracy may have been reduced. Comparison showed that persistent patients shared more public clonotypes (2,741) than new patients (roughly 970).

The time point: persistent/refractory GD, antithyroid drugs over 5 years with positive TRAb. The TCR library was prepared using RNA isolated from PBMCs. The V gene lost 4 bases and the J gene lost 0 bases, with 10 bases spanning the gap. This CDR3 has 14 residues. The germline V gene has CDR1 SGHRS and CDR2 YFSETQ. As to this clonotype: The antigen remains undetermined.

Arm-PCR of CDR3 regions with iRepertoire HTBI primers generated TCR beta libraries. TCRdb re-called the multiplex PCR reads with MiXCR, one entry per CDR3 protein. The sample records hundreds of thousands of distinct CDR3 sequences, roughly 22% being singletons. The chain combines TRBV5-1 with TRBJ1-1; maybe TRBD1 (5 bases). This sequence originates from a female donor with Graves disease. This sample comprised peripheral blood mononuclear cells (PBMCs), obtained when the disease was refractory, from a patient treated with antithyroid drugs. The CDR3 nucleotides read TGCGCCAGCAGCATTGACAGAATGAACACTGAAGCTTTCTTT. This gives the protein CASSIDRMNTEAFF.